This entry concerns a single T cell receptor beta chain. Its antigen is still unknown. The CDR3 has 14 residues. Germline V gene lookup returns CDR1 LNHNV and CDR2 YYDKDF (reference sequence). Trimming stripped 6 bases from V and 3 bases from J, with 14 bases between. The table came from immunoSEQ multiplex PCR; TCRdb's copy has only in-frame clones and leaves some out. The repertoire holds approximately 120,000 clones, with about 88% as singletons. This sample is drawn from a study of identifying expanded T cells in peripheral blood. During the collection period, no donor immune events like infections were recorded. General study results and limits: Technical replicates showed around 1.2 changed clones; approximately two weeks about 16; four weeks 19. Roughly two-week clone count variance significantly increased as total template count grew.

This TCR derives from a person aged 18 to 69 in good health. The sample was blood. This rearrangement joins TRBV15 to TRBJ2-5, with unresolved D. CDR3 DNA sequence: TGTGCCACCAGGGCACTTGGATTTGAAGAGACCCAGTACTTC. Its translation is CATRALGFEETQYF.